These 3 T cell receptor beta chains share one sample of origin, sequenced in a study of blood T cell repertoires in COVID-19. The protocol was immunoSEQ multiplex PCR, while the TCRdb copy is restricted to in-frame clones and leaves out a portion. In the table there are 300,000 to 350,000 clones, 80% to 90% of which are singletons. The sequencing sample was made of PBMCs or T cells enriched from blood (not recorded which). The origin of the receptors is a man aged 30 to 45 who had recovered from COVID-19.

The CDR3 nucleotides are TGCGCCAGCAGCACCCAGCGGGGTCAAGAGACCCAGTACTTC. Translation gives CASSTQRGQETQYF. The chain employs TRBV4-1 and TRBJ2-5, with 7 bases lining up with TRBD2. The V and J ends lost 5 bases and 2 bases, in that order; junction bases with no gene match: 5. The V gene's germline CDR1 is MGHRA and CDR2 YSYEKL. This CDR3 is 14 amino acids long.

The chain combines TRBV4-2 with TRBJ2-2; D ambiguous. The V and J ends lost 0 bases and 2 bases respectively, with 4 bases between them. This CDR3 comprises 14 residues. Germline assignment: CDR1 LGHNA and CDR2 YNFKEQ. The CDR3 is CASSQEANTGELFF. In DNA form, the CDR3 reads TGTGCCAGCAGCCAAGAGGCTAACACCGGGGAGCTGTTTTTT.

The chain links TRBV5-6 to TRBJ1-2, with D tentatively TRBD1 (6 bases). The V gene lost 4 bases and the J gene lost 5 bases, with 18 bases spanning the gap. CDR1 SGHDT and CDR2 YYEEEE come from the germline V gene. This CDR3 contains 15 residues. The chain's CDR3 is CASSQPGQGYYGYTF. DNA for the CDR3: TGTGCCAGCAGCCAGCCGGGACAAGGATATTATGGCTACACCTTC.